The 23 T cell receptor beta chains reported below all come from one sample, sequenced in a study of blood T cell repertoires in COVID-19. Assay used: immunoSEQ multiplex PCR; TCRdb lists only in-frame clones, some missing. This sample carries 210,000 or so clones, about 90% of them seen once, and the ten largest clones take over 3%. Sequencing used PBMCs or T cells enriched from blood (not recorded which). The origin of the receptors is a woman in her forties or fifties in a cohort exposed to, infected with or recovered from COVID-19 (not recorded which).

The chain combines TRBV9 with TRBJ2-5; TRBD1 aligns across 10 bases. CDR1 SGDLS and CDR2 YYNGEE come from the germline V gene. The CDR3 is 16 residues long. V lost 4 bases, J lost 2 bases, and 8 bases stayed unmatched. CDR3 nucleotides: TGTGCCAGCAGCCCCCTCGGGACAGGGGAACAAGAGACCCAGTACTTC. It codes for CASSPLGTGEQETQYF. The full variable domain, its missing parts supplied by reference TRBV9 and TRBJ2-5, is DSGVTQTPKHLITATGQRVTLRCSPRSGDLSVYWYQQSLDQGLQFLIQYYNGEERAKGNILERFSAQQFPDLHSELNLSSLELGDSALYFCASSPLGTGEQETQYFGPGTRLLVL.

The V call is TRBV7-3, the J call TRBJ1-6, with a tentative D call TRBD1 (5 bases). V was shortened by 2 bases and J by 0 bases, with 8 bases between the two germline ends. Germline CDR1 SGHTA, CDR2 FQGTGA. The CDR3 sequence is 16 residues long. The CDR3 reads CASSLGAFSYNSPLHF. In DNA, the CDR3 is TGTGCCAGCAGCTTAGGGGCTTTCTCCTATAATTCACCCCTCCACTTT.

The chain recombines TRBV11-3 with TRBJ2-7; D gene ambiguous. This CDR3 region has 13 residues. The germline CDR1 and CDR2 sequences are SGHNT and YENEEA. Trimming took 3 bases from V and 3 from J, leaving 9 bases between them. The CDR3 reads CASSLATNYEQYF. The CDR3 region has the DNA TGTGCCAGCAGCTTGGCCACTAACTACGAGCAGTACTTC.

This clone was seen only a few times. V gene TRBV9 combines with J gene TRBJ2-1; the D gene is possibly TRBD2 (5 bases). The CDR3 is 13 residues long. Per germline, CDR1 SGDLS and CDR2 YYNGEE. Between the trimmed V and J ends, which lost 5 bases and 1 base, there was a span of 7 bases. In DNA form, the CDR3 reads TGTGCCAGCAGTAGAGGGTCCTACAATGAGCAGTTCTTC. Translating it yields CASSRGSYNEQFF.

The chain joins TRBV11-2 to TRBJ1-1; possible D gene TRBD1, 6 bases. The CDR3 is made up of 15 amino acids. The V gene's germline CDR1 is SGHAT and CDR2 FQNNGV. V was shortened by 5 bases and J by 1 base, with 14 bases between the two germline ends. The CDR3 region is CASSLRTVSNTEAFF. The CDR3 DNA reads as TGTGCCAGCAGCCTTAGGACAGTCTCGAACACTGAAGCTTTCTTT.

The gene calls are TRBV7-8 and TRBJ2-5; TRBD1 matches at 7 bases. The CDR3 totals 16 residues. Per the germline V gene, CDR1 is SGHVS and CDR2 is FQNEAQ. The ends lost 5 bases at V and 1 base at J; junction bases unmatched: 10. The chain's CDR3 is CASSLNRGHFQETQYF. For the CDR3, the DNA is TGTGCCAGCAGCCTAAACAGGGGTCACTTCCAAGAGACCCAGTACTTC.

V usage is TRBV7-9 and J usage is TRBJ1-1; the match to TRBD1 covers 7 bases. V lost 5 bases to trimming and J lost 4 bases; unmatched junction nucleotides: 13. The CDR3 spans 16 residues. Germline assignment: CDR1 SEHNR and CDR2 FQNEAQ (reference sequence). The CDR3 here is CASSPIGGGVGTEAFF. For the CDR3, the DNA is TGTGCCAGCAGCCCAATAGGGGGCGGTGTAGGCACTGAAGCTTTCTTT.

This chain joins TRBV5-3 and TRBJ1-2; D not resolved. Being an ORF, TRBV5-3 has a function that is uncertain. The CDR3 covers 19 residues. V lost 0 bases, J lost 3 bases, and 24 bases lay in between. The CDR3 DNA follows: TGTGCCAGAAGCTTGGCCCCAGTCTTAGCCTGGGGAGAGGACTATGGCTACACCTTC. Amino acids: CARSLAPVLAWGEDYGYTF.

The V gene is TRBV5-5, the J gene TRBJ2-1, with a weak D call TRBD2 (7 bases). This CDR3 is built from 14 residues. The germline V gene encodes CDR1 SGHKS and CDR2 YYEKEE (reference sequence). Trimming removed 4 bases at V and 1 base at J, with 9 bases between. This chain's CDR3 is CASSRGGSYNEQFF. CDR3 nucleotide sequence: TGTGCCAGCAGCAGGGGGGGTTCCTACAATGAGCAGTTCTTC.

The chain recombines TRBV3-1 (or the pseudogene TRBV3-2) with TRBJ1-5, with D uncertain. The CDR3 totals 16 residues. Looked up from germline, CDR1 is LGHDT and CDR2 is YNNKEL (reference sequence). Trimming pared 4 bases from V and 0 bases from J, leaving 13 bases between. CDR3 residues: CASSLSGGNSNQPQHF. CDR3 bases: TGTGCCAGCAGCCTGAGTGGAGGTAATAGCAATCAGCCCCAGCATTTT.

The V gene is TRBV7-2, the J gene TRBJ2-7; D possibly corresponds to TRBD1 (5 bases). Germline values: CDR1 SGHTA, CDR2 FQGNSA. The CDR3 runs 14 residues. V lost 0 bases, J lost 3 bases, and 9 bases lay in between. This chain's CDR3 is CASSLARANYEQYF. In nucleotides, the CDR3 is TGTGCCAGCAGCTTAGCCAGGGCCAACTACGAGCAGTACTTC.

The J gene is TRBJ1-2, the V gene TRBV5-1; D is undetermined. V was trimmed by 2 bases and J by 7 bases, leaving 15 bases between them. The CDR3 runs to 14 residues. Germline V gene lookup returns CDR1 SGHRS and CDR2 YFSETQ. CDR3 residues: CASSFDLGESGYTF. The CDR3 nucleotides are TGCGCCAGCAGCTTTGACTTGGGAGAGAGTGGCTACACCTTC. Looking up the rest from reference TRBV5-1 and TRBJ1-2 gives the full variable domain: KAGVTQTPRYLIKTRGQQVTLSCSPISGHRSVSWYQQTPGQGLQFLFEYFSETQRNKGNFPGRFSGRQFSNSRSEMNVSTLELGDSALYLCASSFDLGESGYTFGSGTRLTVV.

The rearrangement uses TRBV5-1 and TRBJ1-2; the D is unclear. CDR3 length: 15 amino acids. The V and J ends lost 4 bases and 0 bases respectively, with 13 bases between them. Germline lookup yields CDR1 SGHRS and CDR2 YFSETQ. The CDR3 bases are TGCGCCAGCAGCCCTACGAGGAGAGCTAACTATGGCTACACCTTC. The encoded protein is CASSPTRRANYGYTF.

The chain links TRBV6-2 or TRBV6-3 to TRBJ1-1; D possibly corresponds to TRBD1 (6 bases). Germline CDR1 MNHEY, CDR2 SVGEGT. V dropped 7 bases and J dropped 5 bases, with 26 bases sitting between them. The CDR3 extends over 17 amino acids. The CDR3 nucleotides are TGTGCCAGCACCCCCTTCGGGGGGCGTAGAGGATTGACTGAAGCTTTCTTT. It codes for CASTPFGGRRGLTEAFF.

This chain connects TRBV7-2 to TRBJ2-1; D gene ambiguous. The ends were cut back, 2 bases at V and 2 bases at J, with 10 bases in the middle. CDR3 length equals 15 residues. Germline V CDR1 and CDR2: SGHTA, FQGNSA. Written as DNA, the CDR3 is TGTGCCAGCAGCTTATTCGCCCAGACCTACAATGAGCAGTTCTTC. Translated: CASSLFAQTYNEQFF.

This clone has just a few counts. This likely comes from a read error, as the CDR3 has no conserved phenylalanine or tryptophan at its end. The limits of the CDR3 on the DNA are not certain, so only TCRdb's listed CDR3 is given. V and J are TRBV12-3 or TRBV12-4 and TRBJ1-1. Counting both end residues, the CDR3 totals 12 amino acids. The CDR3 spells CASSKIRDSLSY.

The rearrangement links TRBV5-6 to TRBJ2-7, with 11 bases that match TRBD2. Per germline, CDR1 SGHDT and CDR2 YYEEEE. The junction had 3 bases not matched to a gene; V was cut back by 4 bases and J by 3 bases. The CDR3 is made up of 14 amino acids. CDR3: CASSATSGDYEQYF. The DNA for the CDR3 is TGTGCCAGCAGCGCGACTAGCGGGGACTACGAGCAGTACTTC.

The chain joins TRBV29-1 to TRBJ2-7; the D gene is possibly TRBD1 (6 bases). Trimming stripped 8 bases from V and 4 bases from J, with 15 bases between. The CDR3 is 12 residues long. Germline loops: CDR1 SQVTM, CDR2 ANQGSEA. Here the CDR3 DNA reads TGCAGCATAGGACAGAAAGGGTACGAGCAGTACTTC. It translates to CSIGQKGYEQYF.

V gene TRBV5-8 combines with J gene TRBJ2-3; TRBD2 matches at 8 bases. CDR1 is SGHTS, CDR2 YDEGEE, per germline. J lost 4 bases, V lost 0 bases, and 10 bases had no gene match. This CDR3 contains 17 residues. The CDR3 nucleotides are TGTGCCAGCAGCTTGGGAGGCCGGGGGGGAAGCCCAGATACGCAGTATTTT. Residues: CASSLGGRGGSPDTQYF.

V is TRBV6-4 and J is TRBJ1-2; TRBD1 aligns across 7 bases. Germline V gene data show CDR1 as MRHNA and CDR2 as SNTAGT. The CDR3 length is 16 residues. Trimming took 0 bases from V and 8 from J; bases not matched to a gene: 12. DNA for the CDR3: TGTGCCAGCAGTGACTCGTGGGCGACAGGGCGATCGGGCTACACCTTC. Its protein product is CASSDSWATGRSGYTF.

The chain carries TRBV7-9 and TRBJ1-5; the match to TRBD1 covers 12 bases. V lost 5 bases, J lost 5 bases, and 4 bases stayed unmatched. Germline V lookup: CDR1 SEHNR, CDR2 FQNEAQ (reference sequence). The CDR3 covers 15 residues. CDR3 loop: CASSMGQGAHQPQHF. CDR3 nucleotide sequence: TGTGCCAGCAGCATGGGACAGGGGGCCCATCAGCCCCAGCATTTT.

The rearrangement links TRBV5-4 to TRBJ2-2; TRBD2 matches 9 bases. The germline CDR1 and CDR2 sequences are SGHNT and YYREEE (reference sequence). V lost 6 bases and J lost 3; bases outside the gene matches: 6. The CDR3 contains 15 residues. The CDR3, as DNA: TGTGCCAGCAAAGTAGCGGGGGCCCACACCGGGGAGCTGTTTTTT. Encoded protein: CASKVAGAHTGELFF.

This chain connects TRBV15 to TRBJ1-2; the D gene is possibly TRBD1 (6 bases). The germline V gene encodes CDR1 LNHNV and CDR2 YYDKDF (reference sequence). Trimming removed 2 bases at V and 5 bases at J, with 15 bases between. The CDR3 totals 15 residues. The CDR3 loop reads CATSRTLNRDYGYTF. The CDR3, as DNA: TGTGCCACCAGCAGAACCTTAAACAGGGATTATGGCTACACCTTC.